This TCR beta chain was recovered during a study of control samples from healthy donors and cancer patients. Assay used: immunoSEQ multiplex PCR; TCRdb lists only in-frame clones, some missing. The data contain 130,000 to 150,000 clones, just under 95% of them singletons. Looked up from germline, CDR1 is GTSNPN and CDR2 is SVGIG (reference sequence). V lost 4 bases and J lost 4; bases outside the gene matches: 6. The CDR3 is 13 amino acids. The clonotype originates from a man aged 55 to 70 with colorectal cancer. J is TRBJ1-2 and V is TRBV30; 7 bases agree with TRBD1. The sample was PBMCs. The CDR3 DNA is TGTGCCTGGAAAGGACAGGTCGTCTATGGCTACACCTTC. The encoded protein is CAWKGQVVYGYTF.